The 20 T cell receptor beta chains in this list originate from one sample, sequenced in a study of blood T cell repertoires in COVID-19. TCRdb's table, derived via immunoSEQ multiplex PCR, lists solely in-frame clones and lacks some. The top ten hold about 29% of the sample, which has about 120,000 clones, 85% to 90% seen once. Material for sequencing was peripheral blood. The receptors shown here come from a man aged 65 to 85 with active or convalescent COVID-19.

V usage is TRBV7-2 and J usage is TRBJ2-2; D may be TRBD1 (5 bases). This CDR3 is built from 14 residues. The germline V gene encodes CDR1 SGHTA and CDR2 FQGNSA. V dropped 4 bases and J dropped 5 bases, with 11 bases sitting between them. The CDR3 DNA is TGTGCCAGCAGCTCAGGGTTCGGGACCGGGGAGCTGTTTTTT. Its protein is CASSSGFGTGELFF.

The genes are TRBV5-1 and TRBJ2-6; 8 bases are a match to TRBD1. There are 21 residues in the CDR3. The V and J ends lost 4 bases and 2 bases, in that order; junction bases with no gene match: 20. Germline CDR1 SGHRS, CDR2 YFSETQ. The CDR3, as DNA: TGCGCCAGCAGCCAGGGAACAGGGGGTTGGCCCCTCCCCGCTGGGGCCAACGTCCTGACTTTC. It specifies CASSQGTGGWPLPAGANVLTF.

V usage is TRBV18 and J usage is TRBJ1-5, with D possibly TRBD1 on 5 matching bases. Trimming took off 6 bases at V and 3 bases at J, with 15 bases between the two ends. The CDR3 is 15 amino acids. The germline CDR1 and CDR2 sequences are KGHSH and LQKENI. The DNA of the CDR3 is TGTGCCAGCTCTCGACCCGGGGGGTCCAATCAGCCCCAGCATTTT. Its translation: CASSRPGGSNQPQHF.

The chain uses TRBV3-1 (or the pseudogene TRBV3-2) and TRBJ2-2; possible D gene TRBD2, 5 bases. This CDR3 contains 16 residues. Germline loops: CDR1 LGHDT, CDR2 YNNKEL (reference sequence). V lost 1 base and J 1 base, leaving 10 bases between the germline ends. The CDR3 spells CASSQGPAVNTGELFF. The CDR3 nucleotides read TGTGCCAGCAGCCAAGGGCCAGCGGTGAACACCGGGGAGCTGTTTTTT.

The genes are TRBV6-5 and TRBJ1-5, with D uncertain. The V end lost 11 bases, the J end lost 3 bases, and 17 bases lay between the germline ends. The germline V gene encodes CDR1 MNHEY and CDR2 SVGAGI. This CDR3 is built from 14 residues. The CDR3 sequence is CACNPSGDNQPQHF. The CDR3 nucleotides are TGTGCCTGCAACCCCTCGGGAGACAATCAGCCCCAGCATTTT.

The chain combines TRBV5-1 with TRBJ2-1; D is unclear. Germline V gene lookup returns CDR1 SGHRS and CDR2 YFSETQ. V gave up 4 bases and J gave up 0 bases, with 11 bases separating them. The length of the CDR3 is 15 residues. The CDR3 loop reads CASSRDAASYNEQFF. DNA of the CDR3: TGCGCCAGCAGCCGCGATGCCGCCTCCTACAATGAGCAGTTCTTC.

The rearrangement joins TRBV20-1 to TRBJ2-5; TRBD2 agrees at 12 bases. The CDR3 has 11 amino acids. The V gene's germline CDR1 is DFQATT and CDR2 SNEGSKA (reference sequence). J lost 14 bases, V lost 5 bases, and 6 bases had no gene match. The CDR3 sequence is CSAVGLAGRYF. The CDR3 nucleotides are TGCAGTGCTGTGGGACTAGCGGGTCGTTACTTC.

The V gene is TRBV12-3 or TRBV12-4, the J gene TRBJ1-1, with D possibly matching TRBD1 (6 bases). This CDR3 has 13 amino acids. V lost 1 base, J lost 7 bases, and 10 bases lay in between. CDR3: CASSLGTASEAFF. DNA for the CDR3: TGTGCCAGCAGTTTAGGGACAGCCAGTGAAGCTTTCTTT.

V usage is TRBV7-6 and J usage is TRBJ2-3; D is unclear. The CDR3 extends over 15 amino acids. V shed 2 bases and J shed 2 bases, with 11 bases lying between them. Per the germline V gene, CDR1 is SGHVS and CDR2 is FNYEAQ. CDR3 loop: CASSLSTLFTDTQYF. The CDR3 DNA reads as TGTGCCAGCAGCTTATCTACCCTCTTCACAGATACGCAGTATTTT.

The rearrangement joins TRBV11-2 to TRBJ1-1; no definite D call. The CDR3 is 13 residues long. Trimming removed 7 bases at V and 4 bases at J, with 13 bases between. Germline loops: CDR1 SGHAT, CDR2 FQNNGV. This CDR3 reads CASTPPAGTEAFF. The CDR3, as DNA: TGTGCCAGCACCCCCCCTGCGGGCACTGAAGCTTTCTTT.

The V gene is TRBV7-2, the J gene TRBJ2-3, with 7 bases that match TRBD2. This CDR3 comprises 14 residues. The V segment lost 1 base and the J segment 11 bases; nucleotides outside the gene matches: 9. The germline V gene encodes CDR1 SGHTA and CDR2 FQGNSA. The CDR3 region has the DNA TGTGCCAGCAGCTTAGGGGAGGGCCCATATGGGCAGTATTTT. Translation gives CASSLGEGPYGQYF.

In DNA, the CDR3 is TGTGCCAGCTCACCGGTGGGGCTAGCGGGAGGCTCCTACAATGAGCAGTTCTTC. It encodes CASSPVGLAGGSYNEQFF. The V and J genes are TRBV18 and TRBJ2-1, with TRBD2 matching 11 bases. Trimming cost V 3 bases and J 0 bases; bases outside gene matches: 7. This CDR3 comprises 18 residues. Looked up from germline, CDR1 is KGHSH and CDR2 is LQKENI. Full variable domain (missing parts from reference TRBV18 and TRBJ2-1): NAGVMQNPRHLVRRRGQEARLRCSPMKGHSHVYWYRQLPEEGLKFMVYLQKENIIDESGMPKERFSAEFPKEGPSILRIQQVVRGDSAAYFCASSPVGLAGGSYNEQFFGPGTRLTVL.

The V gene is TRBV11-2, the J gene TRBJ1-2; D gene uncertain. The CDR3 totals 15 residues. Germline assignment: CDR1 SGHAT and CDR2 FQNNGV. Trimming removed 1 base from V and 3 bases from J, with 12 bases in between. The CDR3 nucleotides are TGTGCCAGCAGCTTAGCAGGTGGCGTCTACTATGGCTACACCTTC. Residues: CASSLAGGVYYGYTF.

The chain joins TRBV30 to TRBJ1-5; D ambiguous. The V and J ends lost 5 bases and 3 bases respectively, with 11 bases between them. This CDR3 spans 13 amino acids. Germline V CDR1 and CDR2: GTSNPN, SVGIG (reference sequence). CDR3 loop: CAWVNRDNQPQHF. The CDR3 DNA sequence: TGTGCCTGGGTTAACCGGGACAATCAGCCCCAGCATTTT.

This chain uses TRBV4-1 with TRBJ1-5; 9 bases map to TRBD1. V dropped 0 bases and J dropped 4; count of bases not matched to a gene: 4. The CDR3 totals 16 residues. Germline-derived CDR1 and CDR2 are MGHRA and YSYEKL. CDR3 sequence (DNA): TGCGCCAGCAGCCAAGATTCGGACAGGGGAAATCAGCCCCAGCATTTT. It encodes CASSQDSDRGNQPQHF.

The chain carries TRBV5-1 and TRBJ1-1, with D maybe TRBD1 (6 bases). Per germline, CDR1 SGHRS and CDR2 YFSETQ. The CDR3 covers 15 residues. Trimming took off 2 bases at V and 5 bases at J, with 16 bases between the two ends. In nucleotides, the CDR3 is TGCGCCAGCAGCTTAACAGGGATAAGCAGGACTGAAGCTTTCTTT. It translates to CASSLTGISRTEAFF.

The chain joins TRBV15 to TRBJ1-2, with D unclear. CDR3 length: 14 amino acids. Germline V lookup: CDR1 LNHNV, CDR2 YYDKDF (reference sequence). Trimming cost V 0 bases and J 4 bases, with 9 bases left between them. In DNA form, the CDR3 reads TGTGCCACCAGCAGAGATGGGCAGGCCTATGGCTACACCTTC. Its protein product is CATSRDGQAYGYTF.

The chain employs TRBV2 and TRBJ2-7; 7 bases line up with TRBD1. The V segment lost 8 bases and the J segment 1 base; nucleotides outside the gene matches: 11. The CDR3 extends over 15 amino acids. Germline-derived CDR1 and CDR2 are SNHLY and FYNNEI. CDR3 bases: TGTGCCAGCGGGGGTGGACAGGCAAAGTCCTACGAGCAGTACTTC. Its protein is CASGGGQAKSYEQYF.

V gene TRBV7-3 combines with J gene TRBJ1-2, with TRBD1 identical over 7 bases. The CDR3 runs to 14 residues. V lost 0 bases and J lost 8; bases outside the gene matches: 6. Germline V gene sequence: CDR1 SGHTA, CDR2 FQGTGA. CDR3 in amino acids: CASSLTETGSGYTF. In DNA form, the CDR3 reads TGTGCCAGCAGCTTAACGGAGACAGGGAGCGGCTACACCTTC.

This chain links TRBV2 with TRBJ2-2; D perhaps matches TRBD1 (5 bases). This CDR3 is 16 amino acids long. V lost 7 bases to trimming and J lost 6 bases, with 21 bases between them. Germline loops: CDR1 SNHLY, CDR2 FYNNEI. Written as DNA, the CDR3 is TGTGCCAGCACTCCGCGGAAAAACAGGAGCGCCGGGGAGCTGTTTTTT. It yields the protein CASTPRKNRSAGELFF.